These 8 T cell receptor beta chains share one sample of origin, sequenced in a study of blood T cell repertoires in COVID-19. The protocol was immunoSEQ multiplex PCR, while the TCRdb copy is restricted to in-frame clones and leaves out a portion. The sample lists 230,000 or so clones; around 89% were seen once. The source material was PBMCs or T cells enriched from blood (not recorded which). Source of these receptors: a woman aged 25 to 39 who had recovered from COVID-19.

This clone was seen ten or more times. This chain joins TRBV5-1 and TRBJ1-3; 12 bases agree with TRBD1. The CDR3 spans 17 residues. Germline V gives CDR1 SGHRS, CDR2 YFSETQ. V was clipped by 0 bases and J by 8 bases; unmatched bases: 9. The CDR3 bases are TGCGCCAGCAGCTTGGGATTCCCGGGACAGGGGGCGGACACCATATATTTT. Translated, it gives CASSLGFPGQGADTIYF.

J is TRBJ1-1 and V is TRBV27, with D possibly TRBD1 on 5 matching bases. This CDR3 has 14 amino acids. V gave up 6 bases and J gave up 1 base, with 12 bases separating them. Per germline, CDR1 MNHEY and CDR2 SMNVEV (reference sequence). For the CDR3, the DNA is TGTGCCAGCAGAATTCAGGGTGGGAACACTGAAGCTTTCTTT. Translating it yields CASRIQGGNTEAFF.

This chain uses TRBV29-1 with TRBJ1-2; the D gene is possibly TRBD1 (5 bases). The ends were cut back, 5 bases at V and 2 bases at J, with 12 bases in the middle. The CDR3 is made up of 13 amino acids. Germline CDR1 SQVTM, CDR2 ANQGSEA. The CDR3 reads CSVLDSTNYGYTF. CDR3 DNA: TGCAGCGTTCTAGACAGCACAAACTATGGCTACACCTTC.

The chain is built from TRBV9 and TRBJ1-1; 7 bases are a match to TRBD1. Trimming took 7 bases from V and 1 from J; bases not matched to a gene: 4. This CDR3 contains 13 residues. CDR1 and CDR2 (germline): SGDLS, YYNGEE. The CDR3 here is CASLGTENTEAFF. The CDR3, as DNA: TGTGCCAGCCTCGGGACAGAGAACACTGAAGCTTTCTTT.

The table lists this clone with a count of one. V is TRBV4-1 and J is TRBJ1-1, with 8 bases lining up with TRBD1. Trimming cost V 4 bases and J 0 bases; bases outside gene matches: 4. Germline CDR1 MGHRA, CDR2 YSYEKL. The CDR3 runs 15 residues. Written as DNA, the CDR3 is TGCGCCAGCAGCCGGACAGGGTGGGTGAACACTGAAGCTTTCTTT. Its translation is CASSRTGWVNTEAFF.

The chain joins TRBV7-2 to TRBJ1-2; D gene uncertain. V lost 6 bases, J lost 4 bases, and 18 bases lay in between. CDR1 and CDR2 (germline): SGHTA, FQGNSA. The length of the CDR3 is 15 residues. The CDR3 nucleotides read TGTGCCAGCAGGCATTCTGAAGAGGGTACCTATGGCTACACCTTC. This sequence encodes CASRHSEEGTYGYTF.

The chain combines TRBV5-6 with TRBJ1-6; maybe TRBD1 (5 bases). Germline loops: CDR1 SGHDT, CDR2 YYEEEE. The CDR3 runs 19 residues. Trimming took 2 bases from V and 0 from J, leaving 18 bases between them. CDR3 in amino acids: CASSFEQEISSSYNSPLHF. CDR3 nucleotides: TGTGCCAGCAGCTTCGAACAGGAGATTTCTAGCTCCTATAATTCACCCCTCCACTTT.

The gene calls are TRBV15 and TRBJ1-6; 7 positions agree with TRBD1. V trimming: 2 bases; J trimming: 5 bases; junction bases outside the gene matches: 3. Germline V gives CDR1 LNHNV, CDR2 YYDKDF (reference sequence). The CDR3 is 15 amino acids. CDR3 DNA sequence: TGTGCCACCAGCAGACTAGGGGGCGATAATTCACCCCTCCACTTT. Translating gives CATSRLGGDNSPLHF.